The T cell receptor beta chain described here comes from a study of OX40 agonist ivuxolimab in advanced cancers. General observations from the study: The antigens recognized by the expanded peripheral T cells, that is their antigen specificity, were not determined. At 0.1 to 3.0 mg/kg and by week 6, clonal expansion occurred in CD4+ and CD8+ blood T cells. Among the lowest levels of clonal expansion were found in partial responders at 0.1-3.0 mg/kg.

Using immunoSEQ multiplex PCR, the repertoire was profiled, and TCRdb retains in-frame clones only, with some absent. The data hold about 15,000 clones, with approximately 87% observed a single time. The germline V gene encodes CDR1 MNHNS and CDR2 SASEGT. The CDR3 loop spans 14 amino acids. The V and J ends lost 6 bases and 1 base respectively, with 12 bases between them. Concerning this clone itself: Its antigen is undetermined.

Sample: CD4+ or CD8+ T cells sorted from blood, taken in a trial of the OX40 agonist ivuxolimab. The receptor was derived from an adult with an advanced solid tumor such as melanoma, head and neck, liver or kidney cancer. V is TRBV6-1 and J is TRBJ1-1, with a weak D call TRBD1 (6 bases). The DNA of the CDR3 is TGTGCCAGCAGAGACGGGGGGCGGAACACTGAAGCTTTCTTT. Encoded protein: CASRDGGRNTEAFF.